This TCR beta chain was sequenced in a study of T cell responses to AZD1222 COVID-19 vaccine. Study findings and constraints: With two AZD1222 doses given, Spike-specific TCR breadth and depth both rose. A reported finding is that nearly half of spike-specific TCRs target unmutated variant regions.

This CDR3 has 11 residues. Germline-derived CDR1 and CDR2 are GTSNPN and SVGIG (reference sequence). Trimming took off 3 bases at V and 4 bases at J, with 7 bases between the two ends. Concerning this clone: Antigen: not known.

The protocol was immunoSEQ multiplex PCR, while the TCRdb copy is restricted to in-frame clones and leaves out a portion. The sample lists about 140,000 clones, almost 90% occurring once. This TCR was sampled from an adult in good health. This chain uses TRBV30 with TRBJ2-7; TRBD2 might be the D (5 bases). The source was peripheral blood, collected on day 0 of AZD1222 vaccination. The CDR3 loop reads CAWSRGYEQYF. The CDR3 bases are TGTGCCTGGAGCCGGGGTTACGAGCAGTACTTC.